The 25 T cell receptor beta chains presented below share a single source sample, sequenced in a study of CXCR3-negative and CXCR3-positive naive CD8 T cells. Study-level points and caveats: More hydrophobic TRB CDR3s were found in CXCR3-positive naive cells than in CXCR3-negative naive cells.

UMI-labeled 5' RACE TRB cDNA libraries were prepared from the cells. TCRdb re-analyzed the 5' RACE reads; it lists each CDR3 protein once, without DNA. In total, the table holds about 50,000 distinct CDR3 sequences. These receptors lack a known antigen. Sequenced material: naive CXCR3+ CD8+ T cells from blood. Subset of the sample: CD45RO-CCR7+CD27+CD95- naive CD8+ T cells expressing CXCR3 (TNR3+). These receptor sequences come from a human donor in good health. Some clones in this sample may be carry-over from other donors' samples.

The CDR3 loop is CSVDRVPYGYTF. The chain joins TRBV29-1 to TRBJ1-2; TCRdb indicates TRBD1, and absent DNA this call remains unverified. CDR3 length: 12 amino acids. Germline V gene sequence: CDR1 SQVTM, CDR2 ANQGSEA.

The CDR3 reads CSANFPDREEFWNQPQHF. The rearrangement uses TRBV20-1 and TRBJ1-5; TCRdb reports TRBD1, a call that lacks DNA to check it against. Germline CDR1 is DFQATT and CDR2 is SNEGSKA (reference sequence). CDR3 size: 18 residues.

The chain couples TRBV20-1 to TRBJ2-1; without DNA, the TCRdb call of TRBD2 cannot be checked. The germline V gene encodes CDR1 DFQATT and CDR2 SNEGSKA (reference sequence). The CDR3 sequence is 15 residues long. CDR3: CSASSRTSGVIEQFF.

V usage is TRBV29-1 and J usage is TRBJ2-7; TCRdb lists TRBD1, though no DNA is available to test this call. The CDR3 has 14 amino acids. Germline lookup yields CDR1 SQVTM and CDR2 ANQGSEA. The CDR3 protein is CSVESMGQLREQYF.

V is TRBV28 and J is TRBJ1-5; checking the TCRdb D call of TRBD1 is not possible without DNA. Germline loops: CDR1 MDHEN, CDR2 SYDVKM. The CDR3 contains 14 residues. The CDR3 loop reads CATLRTGGNQPQHF. Full variable domain (rest looked up from reference TRBV28 and TRBJ1-5): DVKVTQSSRYLVKRTGEKVFLECVQDMDHENMFWYRQDPGLGLRLIYFSYDVKMKEKGDIPEGYSVSREKKERFSLILESASTNQTSMYLCATLRTGGNQPQHFGDGTRLSIL.

The CDR3 region is CASSEGPSGVLTDTQYF. J is TRBJ2-3 and V is TRBV7-8; TCRdb's D call, TRBD2, is unchecked because there is no DNA. Germline lookup yields CDR1 SGHVS and CDR2 FQNEAQ. The length of the CDR3 is 17 residues. Complete variable domain (other parts from reference TRBV7-8 and TRBJ2-3): GAGVSQSPRYKVAKRGQDVALRCDPISGHVSLFWYQQALGQGPEFLTYFQNEAQLDKSGLPSDRFFAERPEGSVSTLKIQRTQQEDSAVYLCASSEGPSGVLTDTQYFGPGTRLTVL.

The chain links TRBV12-3 or TRBV12-4 to TRBJ2-4; TCRdb outputs TRBD1, but without DNA this stays unchecked. This CDR3 contains 15 residues. The CDR3 sequence is CASNRQGYAKNIQYF.

CDR3 protein: CAITATGTRRGRETQYF. The chain combines TRBV10-3 with TRBJ2-5; TCRdb designates TRBD2, a call that cannot be tested without DNA. Looked up from germline, CDR1 is ENHRY and CDR2 is SYGVKD. This CDR3 region has 17 residues.

The CDR3 loop is CSARRGGTSGGNYNEQFF. The chain joins TRBV20-1 to TRBJ2-1; TCRdb selects TRBD2, and the lack of DNA leaves this call unchecked. This CDR3 spans 18 amino acids. Germline CDR1 reads DFQATT; CDR2 reads SNEGSKA (reference sequence).

The V call is TRBV12-3 or TRBV12-4, the J call TRBJ2-1; as DNA is missing, the TRBD2 call by TCRdb cannot be tested. CDR3 size: 15 residues. The chain's CDR3 is CATHQGLGSYNEQFF.

This chain uses TRBV6-1 with TRBJ2-7; TCRdb's D call, TRBD1, is unchecked because there is no DNA. Germline CDR1 is MNHNS and CDR2 is SASEGT. The CDR3 runs to 12 residues. CDR3 loop: CASREQGYEQYF.

The chain recombines TRBV4-3 with TRBJ2-7. The V gene's germline CDR1 is LGHNA and CDR2 YSLEER. The CDR3 extends over 14 amino acids. This CDR3 reads CASSQDNEAYEQYF.

The chain joins TRBV27 to TRBJ1-1; TCRdb proposes TRBD1, but this gene call is untestable without DNA. The CDR3 length is 15 residues. Germline V lookup: CDR1 MNHEY, CDR2 SMNVEV (reference sequence). CDR3: CASSSSRDRNTEAFF.

V and J are TRBV29-1 and TRBJ2-7; there is no DNA to check the TCRdb D call of TRBD1. The CDR3 runs to 13 residues. Germline values: CDR1 SQVTM, CDR2 ANQGSEA. CDR3 in amino acids: CSVGPGPDYEQYF.

The chain joins TRBV5-1 to TRBJ2-1; TCRdb lists TRBD2, though no DNA is available to test this call. Germline V lookup: CDR1 SGHRS, CDR2 YFSETQ. The CDR3 covers 12 residues. The CDR3 here is CASSFSLGEQFF.

The chain carries TRBV6-5 and TRBJ1-5. Germline V gene sequence: CDR1 MNHEY, CDR2 SVGAGI. This CDR3 spans 13 amino acids. CDR3 protein: CASRKIWGQPQHF.

CDR3 residues: CASSPLPPGPTNF. The chain joins TRBV3-1 to TRBJ2-1; TCRdb outputs TRBD1, but without DNA this stays unchecked. The CDR3 sequence is 13 residues long. The germline V gene encodes CDR1 LGHDT and CDR2 YNNKEL (reference sequence).

This chain links TRBV20-1 with TRBJ2-7; TCRdb's D call, TRBD1, is unchecked because there is no DNA. Germline CDR1 is DFQATT and CDR2 is SNEGSKA (reference sequence). The CDR3 is made up of 13 amino acids. CDR3: CSARGTDFYEQYF.

The chain combines TRBV9 with TRBJ1-2. This CDR3 is built from 15 residues. The germline V gene encodes CDR1 SGDLS and CDR2 YYNGEE. The CDR3 loop is CASSGRTGPGYGYTF.

This chain connects TRBV19 to TRBJ2-7; TCRdb proposes TRBD1, but this gene call is untestable without DNA. The CDR3 consists of 14 residues. Germline V CDR1 and CDR2: LNHDA, SQIVND (reference sequence). This CDR3 is CASSIGQGTYEQYF.

The chain links TRBV28 to TRBJ2-1; lacking DNA, the TRBD2 call made by TCRdb goes unchecked. This CDR3 comprises 16 residues. In germline, CDR1 is MDHEN, CDR2 SYDVKM. The CDR3 loop reads CASSLYTGGPEGEQFF.

The J gene is TRBJ1-5, the V gene TRBV28; lacking DNA, the TRBD1 call made by TCRdb goes unchecked. CDR3 length equals 15 residues. CDR1 and CDR2 from the germline V gene are MDHEN and SYDVKM. This chain's CDR3 is CASSSRPRGNQPQHF.

V gene TRBV12-3 or TRBV12-4 combines with J gene TRBJ2-1; there is no DNA to check the TCRdb D call of TRBD1. The CDR3 is made up of 12 amino acids. This CDR3 reads CASSPLGVEQFF.

This chain connects TRBV7-3 to TRBJ1-2; TCRdb gives TRBD1 as the D gene, but with no DNA this cannot be confirmed. CDR1 SGHTA and CDR2 FQGTGA come from the germline V gene. This CDR3 spans 16 amino acids. The CDR3 loop is CASSLTGQYDPDGYTF.

This sequence joins TRBV4-3 and TRBJ2-1; TCRdb calls TRBD1, which cannot be checked without DNA. Germline-derived CDR1 and CDR2 are LGHNA and YSLEER. The CDR3 consists of 16 residues. The CDR3 here is CASSQETQGAYNEQFF.